One and the same sample provided the 6 T cell receptor beta chains below, sequenced in a study of T-cell reconstitution after alpha-beta-depleted transplantation in children. The library targeted TCRbeta and was prepared with unique molecular identifiers. TCRdb called the PCR reads again in MiXCR, with one record for every CDR3 protein. The repertoire holds 250,000 to 350,000 distinct CDR3 sequences, with roughly 25% as singletons. The specimen was PBMCs, mostly from graft donor cells, collected 180 days after TCRalphabeta/CD19-depleted stem cell transplant. These receptor sequences come from a male patient under 18 who had a stem cell transplant for acute lymphoblastic leukemia, so the T cells may come from the graft donor.

The chain joins TRBV19 to TRBJ1-1; 12 nucleotides agree with TRBD1. Germline lookup yields CDR1 LNHDA and CDR2 SQIVND (reference sequence). With V trimmed by 1 base and J by 3 bases, 12 bases remained unmatched. The CDR3 loop spans 19 amino acids. The CDR3, as DNA: TGTGCCAGTAGTATAGTAGAAAGCGGGACAGGGGGCGCGGACACTGAAGCTTTCTTT. Translated, it gives CASSIVESGTGGADTEAFF.

There are a few counts of this clonotype. V is TRBV18 and J is TRBJ2-1, with no clear D. The length of the CDR3 is 15 residues. Trimming removed 2 bases from V and 4 bases from J, with 12 bases in between. Per germline, CDR1 KGHSH and CDR2 LQKENI. CDR3: CASSPSIWSYNEQFF. The CDR3 DNA reads as TGTGCCAGCTCACCATCTATCTGGTCGTACAATGAGCAGTTCTTC.

This clonotype was seen only a few times. J is TRBJ2-1 and V is TRBV6-1, with 9 bases that match TRBD1. The V gene end was trimmed by 4 bases and the J gene end by 7 bases; junction bases not matched to a gene: 5. This CDR3 region has 14 residues. CDR1 and CDR2 (germline): MNHNS, SASEGT. CDR3 coding DNA: TGTGCCAGCAGTGCTCTACAGGGGGCAAATGAGCAGTTCTTC. It encodes CASSALQGANEQFF.

This clonotype turned up a few times. In DNA, the CDR3 is TGTGCCAGCAGTTTCCACGGACAGGGATTAGAAGCTTTCTTT. It yields the protein CASSFHGQGLEAFF. The chain is built from TRBV12-3 or TRBV12-4 and TRBJ1-1; 8 bases fit TRBD1. The CDR3 is made up of 14 amino acids. Germline trimming cut 3 bases from V and 8 bases from J; bases unmatched to any gene: 8.

The chain has TRBV29-1 and TRBJ2-1; D may be TRBD2 (6 bases). V dropped 7 bases and J dropped 2 bases, with 21 bases sitting between them. The germline V gene has CDR1 SQVTM and CDR2 ANQGSEA. The CDR3 totals 16 residues. The CDR3 reads CSAVGAAPGAYNEQFF. For the CDR3, the DNA is TGCAGCGCAGTAGGAGCAGCCCCGGGGGCCTACAATGAGCAGTTCTTC.

This clonotype has at least ten counts. The chain carries TRBV7-9 and TRBJ2-1; D is perhaps TRBD1 or TRBD2 (5 bases each). V was clipped by 7 bases and J by 5 bases, with 21 bases between them. Germline CDR1 reads SEHNR; CDR2 reads FQNEAQ (reference sequence). This CDR3 contains 16 residues. The CDR3 here is CASTHIPGRSDNEQFF. CDR3 DNA sequence: TGTGCCAGCACCCATATACCGGGGCGTTCTGACAATGAGCAGTTCTTC.